This T cell receptor beta chain was observed in a study of shared clonotypes between healthy human individuals. As for the study in general: CD4 naive and CD4 memory each took three plates per donor, while CD8 naive took two and CD8 memory one.

CD45RO-negative cells were positively selected for CCR7, leaving out terminally differentiated effector memory CD45RA+ cells. Clones were sequenced by immunoSEQ multiplex PCR, and TCRdb holds only the in-frame ones, with some missing. The sample records hundreds of thousands of clones, around 96% being singletons. Broader study findings: Among donors, the sharing of clonotypes was expected to be influenced by sequencing depth.

This clone was detected once. Its antigen is still unknown. V shed 3 bases and J shed 0 bases, with 15 bases lying between them. The length of the CDR3 is 16 residues. Germline loops: CDR1 MNHEY, CDR2 SMNVEV (reference sequence). This receptor was obtained from a woman aged 30 to 39 in good health. The chain recombines TRBV27 with TRBJ2-7; weak D call: TRBD1 (5 bases). The sample taken for sequencing was naive CD8+ T cells sorted from blood. The CDR3 region has the DNA TGTGCCAGCAGTTTTGGGGCGAGACCTAGCTCCTACGAGCAGTACTTC. Translating gives CASSFGARPSSYEQYF.